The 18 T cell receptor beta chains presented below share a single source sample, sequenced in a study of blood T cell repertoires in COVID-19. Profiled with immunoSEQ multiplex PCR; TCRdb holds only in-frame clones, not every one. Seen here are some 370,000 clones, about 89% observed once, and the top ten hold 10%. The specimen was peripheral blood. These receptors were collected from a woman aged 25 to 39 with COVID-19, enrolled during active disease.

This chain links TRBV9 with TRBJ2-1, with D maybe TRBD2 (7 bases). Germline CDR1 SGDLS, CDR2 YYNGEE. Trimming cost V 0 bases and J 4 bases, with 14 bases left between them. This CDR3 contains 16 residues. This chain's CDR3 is CASSVEGDYRYNEQFF. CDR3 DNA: TGTGCCAGCAGCGTAGAGGGGGACTACCGATACAATGAGCAGTTCTTC.

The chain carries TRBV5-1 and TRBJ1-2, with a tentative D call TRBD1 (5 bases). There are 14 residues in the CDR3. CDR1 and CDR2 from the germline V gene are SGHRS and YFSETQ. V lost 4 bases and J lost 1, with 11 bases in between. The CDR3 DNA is TGCGCCAGCAGCACCTCCGGGGGTAACTATGGCTACACCTTC. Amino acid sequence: CASSTSGGNYGYTF.

The CDR3 region is CAWSVRTADSPLHF. CDR3 DNA sequence: TGTGCCTGGAGTGTACGAACAGCCGATTCACCCCTCCACTTT. The chain employs TRBV30 and TRBJ1-6; no clear D. The CDR3 loop spans 14 amino acids. With 0 bases removed from V and 8 bases from J, the gap between germline ends came to 11 bases. Germline CDR1 reads GTSNPN; CDR2 reads SVGIG (reference sequence).

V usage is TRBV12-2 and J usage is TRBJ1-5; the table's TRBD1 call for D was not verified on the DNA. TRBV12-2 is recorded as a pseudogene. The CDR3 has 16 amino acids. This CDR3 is CASRRGSDSYYQPQHF. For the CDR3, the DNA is TGTGCAAGTCGCCGCGGTTCGGACAGCTACTATCAGCCCCAGCATTTT.

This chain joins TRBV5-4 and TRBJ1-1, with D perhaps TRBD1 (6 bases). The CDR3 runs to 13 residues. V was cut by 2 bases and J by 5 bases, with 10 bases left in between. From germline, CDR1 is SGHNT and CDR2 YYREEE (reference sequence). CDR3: CASSFLQGTEAFF. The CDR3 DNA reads TGTGCCAGCAGCTTTTTACAGGGAACTGAAGCTTTCTTT. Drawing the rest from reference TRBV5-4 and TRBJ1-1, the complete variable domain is ETGVTQSPTHLIKTRGQQVTLRCSSQSGHNTVSWYQQALGQGPQFIFQYYREEENGRGNFPPRFSGLQFPNYSSELNVNALELDDSALYLCASSFLQGTEAFFGQGTRLTVV.

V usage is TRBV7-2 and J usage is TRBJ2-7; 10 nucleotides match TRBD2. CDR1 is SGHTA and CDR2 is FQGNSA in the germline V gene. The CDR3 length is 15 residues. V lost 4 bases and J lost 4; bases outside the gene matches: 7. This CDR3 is CASSYRGLAIYEQYF. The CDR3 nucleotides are TGTGCCAGCAGCTATCGGGGACTAGCGATTTACGAGCAGTACTTC.

CDR3 DNA sequence: TGTGCCAGCAGCGTTATGCCAGGGTATTCACCCCTCCACTTT. Its protein product is CASSVMPGYSPLHF. The chain employs TRBV9 and TRBJ1-6, with D perhaps TRBD1 (5 bases). Germline V gene data show CDR1 as SGDLS and CDR2 as YYNGEE. The V gene lost 2 bases and the J gene lost 8 bases, with 11 bases spanning the gap. The CDR3 covers 14 residues.

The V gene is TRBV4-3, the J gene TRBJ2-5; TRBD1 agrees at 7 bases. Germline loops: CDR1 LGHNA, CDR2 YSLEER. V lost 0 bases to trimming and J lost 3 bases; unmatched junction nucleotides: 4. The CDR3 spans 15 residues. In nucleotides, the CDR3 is TGCGCCAGCAGCCAAGACCGGGACAGAAAAGAGACCCAGTACTTC. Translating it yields CASSQDRDRKETQYF.

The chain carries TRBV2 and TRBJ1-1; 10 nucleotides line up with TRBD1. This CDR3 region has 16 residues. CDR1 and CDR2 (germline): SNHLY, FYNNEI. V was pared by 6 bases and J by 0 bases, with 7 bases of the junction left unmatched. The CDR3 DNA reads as TGTGCCAGCAGACTTGACAGGGGGCGGGTGAACACTGAAGCTTTCTTT. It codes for CASRLDRGRVNTEAFF.

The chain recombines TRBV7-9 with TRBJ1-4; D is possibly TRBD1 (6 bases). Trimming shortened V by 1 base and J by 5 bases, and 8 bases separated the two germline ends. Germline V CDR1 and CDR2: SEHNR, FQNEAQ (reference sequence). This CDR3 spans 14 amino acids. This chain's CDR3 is CASSLDQGNEKLFF. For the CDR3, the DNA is TGTGCCAGCAGCTTAGATCAGGGGAATGAAAAACTGTTTTTT.

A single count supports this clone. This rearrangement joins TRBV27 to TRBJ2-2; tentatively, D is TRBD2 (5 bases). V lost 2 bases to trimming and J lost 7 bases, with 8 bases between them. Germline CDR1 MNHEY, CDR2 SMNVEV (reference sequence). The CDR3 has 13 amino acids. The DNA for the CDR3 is TGTGCCAGCAGTTTAAGAGAGGGCGGGGAGCTGTTTTTT. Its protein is CASSLREGGELFF.

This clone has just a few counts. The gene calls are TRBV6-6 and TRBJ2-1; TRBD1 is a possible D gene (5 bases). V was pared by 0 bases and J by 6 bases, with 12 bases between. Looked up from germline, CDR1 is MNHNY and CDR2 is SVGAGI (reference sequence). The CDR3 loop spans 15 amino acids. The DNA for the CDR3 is TGTGCCAGCAGTTACTCGTCAGGGTTATTCAATGAGCAGTTCTTC. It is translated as CASSYSSGLFNEQFF.

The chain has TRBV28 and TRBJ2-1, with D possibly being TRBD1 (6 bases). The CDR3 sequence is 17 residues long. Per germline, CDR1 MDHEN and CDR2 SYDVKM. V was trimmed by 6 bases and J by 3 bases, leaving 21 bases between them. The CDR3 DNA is TGTGCCAGCAGCAAACCCCAGACCGGGACAAGCTACAATGAGCAGTTCTTC. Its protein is CASSKPQTGTSYNEQFF.

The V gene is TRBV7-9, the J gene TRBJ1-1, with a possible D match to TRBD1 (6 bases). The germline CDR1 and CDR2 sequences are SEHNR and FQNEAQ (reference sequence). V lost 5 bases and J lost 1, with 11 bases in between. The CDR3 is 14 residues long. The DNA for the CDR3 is TGTGCCAGCAGCGTGACAGGTCCGAACACTGAAGCTTTCTTT. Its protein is CASSVTGPNTEAFF.

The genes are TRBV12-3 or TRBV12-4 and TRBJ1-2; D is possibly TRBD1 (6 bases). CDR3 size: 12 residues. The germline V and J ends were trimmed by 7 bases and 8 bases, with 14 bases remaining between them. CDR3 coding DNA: TGTGCCAGCACCCAGGGGTTCGGGGGCTACACCTTC. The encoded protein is CASTQGFGGYTF.

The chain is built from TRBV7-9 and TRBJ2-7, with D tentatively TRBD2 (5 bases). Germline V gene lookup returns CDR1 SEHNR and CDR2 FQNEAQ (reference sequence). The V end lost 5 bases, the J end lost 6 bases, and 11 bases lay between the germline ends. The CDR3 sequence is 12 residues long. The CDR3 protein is CASSPPGSEQYF. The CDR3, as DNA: TGTGCCAGCAGCCCTCCGGGGAGCGAGCAGTACTTC.

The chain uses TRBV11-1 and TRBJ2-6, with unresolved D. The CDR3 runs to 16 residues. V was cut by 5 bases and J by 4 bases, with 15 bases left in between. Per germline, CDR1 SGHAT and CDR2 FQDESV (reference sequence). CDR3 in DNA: TGTGCCAGCAGCCTTCGGTTACAAGCGGGGGCCAACGTCCTGACTTTC. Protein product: CASSLRLQAGANVLTF.

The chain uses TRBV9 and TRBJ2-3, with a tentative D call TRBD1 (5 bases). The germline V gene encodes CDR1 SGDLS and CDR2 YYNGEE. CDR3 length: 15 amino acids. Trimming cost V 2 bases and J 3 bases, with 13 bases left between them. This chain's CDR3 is CASSVGHPLTDTQYF. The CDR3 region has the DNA TGTGCCAGCAGCGTCGGACACCCTTTGACAGATACGCAGTATTTT.